This TCR beta chain was captured in a study of blood T cell repertoires in COVID-19. Study at large: PBMCs, B-cell-depleted T cells, or T cells provided the cDNA or gDNA that made up the material.

Authors' processing steps: Counts of nucleated cells, estimated from reference gene primer amplification, were obtained. Assay used: immunoSEQ multiplex PCR; TCRdb lists only in-frame clones, some missing. From that table come the V and J calls and clone size; the DNA was used to work out D and trimming. In the table there are under 200,000 clones, roughly 90% of which are singletons. The germline gives CDR1 SGHTA, CDR2 FQGNSA. V was cut by 1 base and J by 8 bases, with 17 bases left in between. The CDR3 sequence is 16 residues long. Participant reports of clinical history set cohort assignment. Sequencing was performed on PBMCs or T cells enriched from blood (not recorded which). The TCR comes from a woman in her 50s who had recovered from COVID-19. The chain is built from TRBV7-2 and TRBJ1-4, with no clear D. The CDR3 nucleotides read TGTGCCAGCAGCTTAGTGGGAGGGCAGCTGCCCGAAAAACTGTTTTTT. This gives the protein CASSLVGGQLPEKLFF.